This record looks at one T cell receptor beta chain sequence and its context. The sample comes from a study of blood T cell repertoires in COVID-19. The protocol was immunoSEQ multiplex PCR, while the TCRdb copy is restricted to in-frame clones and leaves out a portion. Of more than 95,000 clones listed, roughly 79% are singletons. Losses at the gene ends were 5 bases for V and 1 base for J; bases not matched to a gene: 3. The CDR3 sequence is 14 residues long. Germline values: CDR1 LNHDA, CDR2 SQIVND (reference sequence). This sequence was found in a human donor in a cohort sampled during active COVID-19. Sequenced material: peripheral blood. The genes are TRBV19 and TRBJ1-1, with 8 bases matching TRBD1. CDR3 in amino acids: CASSSQGGNTEAFF. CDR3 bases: TGTGCCAGTAGTTCACAGGGGGGGAACACTGAAGCTTTCTTT.